Listed here are 2 T cell receptor beta chains from one sample, sequenced in a study of T cells in Graves' hyperthyroidism and ophthalmopathy. RNA transcripts provided the source from which TCR beta CDR3 regions were amplified. Initially, a first-round RT-PCR of the TCR CDR3 employed the HTBI primer set. TCRdb redid the calling of the multiplex PCR reads with MiXCR, one entry per CDR3 protein. The sample yields almost 250,000 distinct CDR3 sequences, around 26% seen once. The sequenced material came from blood. Receptors originate from a woman aged 40 to 50 with Graves' ophthalmopathy.

This clonotype showed up many times. This rearrangement joins TRBV4-2 to TRBJ2-7, with D tentatively TRBD1 (5 bases). From germline, CDR1 is LGHNA and CDR2 YNFKEQ. V dropped 0 bases and J dropped 0 bases, with 9 bases sitting between them. CDR3 size: 15 residues. The CDR3 DNA is TGTGCCAGCAGCCAAGAACAGGATTCCTCCTACGAGCAGTACTTC. This translates into CASSQEQDSSYEQYF.

This clonotype has ten or more counts. The chain uses TRBV30 and TRBJ2-5, with D tentatively TRBD1 (6 bases). CDR3 length: 13 residues. With 4 bases removed from V and 3 bases from J, the gap between germline ends came to 12 bases. Per germline, CDR1 GTSNPN and CDR2 SVGIG (reference sequence). CDR3 nucleotides: TGTGCCTGGAATGGACAGTTTGAAGAGACCCAGTACTTC. Its protein product is CAWNGQFEETQYF.